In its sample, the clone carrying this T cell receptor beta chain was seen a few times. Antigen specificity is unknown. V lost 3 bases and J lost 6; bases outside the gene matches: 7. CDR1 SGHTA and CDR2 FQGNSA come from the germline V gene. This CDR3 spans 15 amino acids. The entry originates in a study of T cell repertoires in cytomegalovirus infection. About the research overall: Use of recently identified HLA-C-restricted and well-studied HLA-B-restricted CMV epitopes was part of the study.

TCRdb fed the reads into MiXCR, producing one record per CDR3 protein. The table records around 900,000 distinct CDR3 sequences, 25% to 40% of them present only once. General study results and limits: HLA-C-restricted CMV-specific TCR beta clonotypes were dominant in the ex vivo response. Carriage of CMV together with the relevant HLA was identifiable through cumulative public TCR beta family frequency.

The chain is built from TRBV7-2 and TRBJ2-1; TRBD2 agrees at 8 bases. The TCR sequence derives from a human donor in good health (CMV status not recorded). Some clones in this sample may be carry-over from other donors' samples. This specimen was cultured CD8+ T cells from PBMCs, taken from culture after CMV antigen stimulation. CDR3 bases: TGTGCCAGCAGCTTGAGCGGGGGCTGGCCCAATGAGCAGTTCTTC. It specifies CASSLSGGWPNEQFF.